This T cell receptor (beta chain) emerged from a study of shared clonotypes between healthy human individuals. Across the study: A couple of women and three men aged 18 to 49 served as donors.

Per the authors' pipeline: There were no quality scores in the junction-only immunoSEQ sequences, so filtering differed. Sequenced by immunoSEQ multiplex PCR; TCRdb stores in-frame clones only, minus some. V, J and clone size derive from that table, while D and trimming were established from the DNA sequence. Counted here are some 2.1 million clones, 93% occurring once; the ten biggest clones make up over 1.5%. Cells designated naive CD8 were CD45RO-negative and were positively selected for CCR7, with terminally differentiated effector memory CD45RA+ cells excluded. The germline CDR1 and CDR2 sequences are MNHEY and SMNVEV (reference sequence). V lost 5 bases and J 4 bases, leaving 15 bases between the germline ends. This CDR3 comprises 14 residues.

The TCR sequence derives from a young man in good health. Some clones in this sample may be carry-over from other donors' samples. Sample: naive CD8+ T cells from PBMCs. The chain couples TRBV27 to TRBJ2-7; D could derive from TRBD1 or TRBD2 (6 bases each). Written as DNA, the CDR3 is TGTGCCAGCAGTCCAAAGGGGGGTAGGTACGAGCAGTACTTC. This sequence encodes CASSPKGGRYEQYF.